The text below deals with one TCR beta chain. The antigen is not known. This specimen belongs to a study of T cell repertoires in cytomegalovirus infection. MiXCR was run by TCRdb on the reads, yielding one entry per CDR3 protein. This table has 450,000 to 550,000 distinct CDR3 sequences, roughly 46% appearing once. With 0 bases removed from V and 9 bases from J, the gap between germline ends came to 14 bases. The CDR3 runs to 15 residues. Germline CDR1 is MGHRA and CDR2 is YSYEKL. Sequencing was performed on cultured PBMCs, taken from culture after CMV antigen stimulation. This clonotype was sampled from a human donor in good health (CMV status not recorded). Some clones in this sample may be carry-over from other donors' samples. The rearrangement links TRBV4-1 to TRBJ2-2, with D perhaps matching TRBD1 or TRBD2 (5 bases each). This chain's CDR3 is CASSQDGDPGRELFF. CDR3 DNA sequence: TGCGCCAGCAGCCAAGATGGGGACCCCGGTAGGGAGCTGTTTTTT.